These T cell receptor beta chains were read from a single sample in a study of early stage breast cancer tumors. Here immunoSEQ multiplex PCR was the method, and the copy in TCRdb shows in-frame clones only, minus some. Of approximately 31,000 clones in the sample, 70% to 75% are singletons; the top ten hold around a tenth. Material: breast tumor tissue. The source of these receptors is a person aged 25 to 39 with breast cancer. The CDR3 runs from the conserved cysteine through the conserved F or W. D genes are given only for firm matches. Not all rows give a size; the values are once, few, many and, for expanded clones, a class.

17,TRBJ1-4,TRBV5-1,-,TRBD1,CASSLAERQGLGEKLFF,TGCGCCAGCAGCTTGGCCGAAAGACAGGGGTTAGGTGAAAAACTGTTTTTT
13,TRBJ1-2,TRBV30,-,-,CASQGFSNYGYTF,TGTGCCTCCCAGGGTTTCTCTAACTATGGCTACACCTTC
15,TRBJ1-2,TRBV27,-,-,CASKGYNGIGDGYTF,TGTGCCAGCAAAGGATATAACGGAATCGGGGATGGCTACACCTTC
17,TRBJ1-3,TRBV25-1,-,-,CASSGHDLTDSGNTIYF,TGTGCCAGCAGTGGCCACGACCTTACCGACTCTGGAAACACCATATATTTT
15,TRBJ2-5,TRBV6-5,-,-,CASSYGGAGVETQYF,TGTGCCAGCAGTTATGGGGGGGCTGGGGTGGAGACCCAGTACTTC
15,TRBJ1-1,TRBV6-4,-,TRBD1,CASSARTGGTTEAFF,TGTGCCAGCAGTGCCCGGACAGGTGGTACCACTGAAGCTTTCTTT
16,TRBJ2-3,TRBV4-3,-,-,CASSQGSGVLADTQYF,TGCGCCAGCAGCCAAGGTTCGGGAGTGTTGGCAGATACGCAGTATTTT
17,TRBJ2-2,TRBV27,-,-,CASSFRQWGMGTGELFF,TGTGCCAGCAGTTTCAGACAGTGGGGAATGGGAACCGGGGAGCTGTTTTTT
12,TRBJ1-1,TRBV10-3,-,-,CARTPPNTEAFF,TGTGCTAGGACCCCACCGAACACTGAAGCTTTCTTT
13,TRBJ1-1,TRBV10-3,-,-,CAGKTGSDTEAFF,TGTGCCGGTAAAACAGGGTCGGACACTGAAGCTTTCTTT
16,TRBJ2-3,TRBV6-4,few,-,CASSADSSRATDTQYF,TGTGCCAGCAGTGCAGATAGTAGTCGGGCCACAGATACGCAGTATTTT
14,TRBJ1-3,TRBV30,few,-,CAWMGAASGNTIYF,TGTGCCTGGATGGGGGCGGCCTCTGGAAACACCATATATTTT
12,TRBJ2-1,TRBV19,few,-,CAIRTGGNEQFF,TGTGCCATCCGGACTGGGGGCAATGAGCAGTTCTTC
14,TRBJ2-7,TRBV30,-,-,CAWSLPPGVYEQYF,TGTGCCTGGAGCCTACCCCCCGGGGTCTACGAGCAGTACTTC
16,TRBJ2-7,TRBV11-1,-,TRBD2,CASSRGTSGNPYEQYF,TGTGCCAGCAGCCGAGGGACTAGCGGGAATCCCTACGAGCAGTACTTC
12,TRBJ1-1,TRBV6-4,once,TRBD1,CASSTGVGEAFF,TGTGCCAGCAGTACAGGGGTGGGTGAAGCTTTCTTT
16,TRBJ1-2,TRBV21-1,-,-,CASSPQLDRPHGGYTF,TGTGCCAGCAGCCCCCAGCTGGACAGGCCCCATGGGGGCTACACCTTC
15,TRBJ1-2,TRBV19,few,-,CASSIRPGMDYGYTF,TGTGCCAGTAGTATCCGGCCGGGAATGGACTATGGCTACACCTTC
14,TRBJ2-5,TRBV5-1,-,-,CASSPWQFQETQYF,TGCGCCAGCAGCCCTTGGCAGTTCCAAGAGACCCAGTACTTC
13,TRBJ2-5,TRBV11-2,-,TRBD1,CASSPDREETQYF,TGTGCCAGCAGCCCGGACAGGGAAGAGACCCAGTACTTC
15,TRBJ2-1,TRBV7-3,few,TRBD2,CASSSGLAGVYEQFF,TGTGCCAGCAGCTCCGGACTAGCGGGAGTCTATGAGCAGTTCTTC
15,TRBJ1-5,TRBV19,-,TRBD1,CASSLQGVLGQPQHF,TGTGCCAGTAGTTTACAGGGGGTACTAGGTCAGCCCCAGCATTTT
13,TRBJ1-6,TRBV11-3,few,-,CASSPGYNSPLHF,TGTGCCAGCAGCCCCGGGTATAATTCACCCCTCCACTTT